These 9 T cell receptor beta chains share one sample of origin, sequenced in a study of blood T cell repertoires in COVID-19. Sequenced by immunoSEQ multiplex PCR; TCRdb stores in-frame clones only, minus some. The profile covers roughly 25,000 clones, with 89% appearing a single time and 9.7% taken by the ten largest. The sequenced sample was peripheral blood. The receptor set was obtained from a man between 70 and 80 years old with acute or convalescent COVID-19.

This clone was recorded only once. The rearrangement links TRBV6-2 or TRBV6-3 to TRBJ2-1, with 10 bases lining up with TRBD1. V trimming: 1 base; J trimming: 4 bases; junction bases outside the gene matches: 1. The CDR3 consists of 15 residues. Germline-derived CDR1 and CDR2 are MNHEY and SVGEGT. Written as DNA, the CDR3 is TGTGCCAGCAGTTACTTGGGACAGGGGTACAATGAGCAGTTCTTC. This sequence encodes CASSYLGQGYNEQFF.

The rearrangement uses TRBV14 and TRBJ2-2, with D possibly matching TRBD1 (5 bases). Deletions cut 0 bases from V and 0 bases from J, with 8 bases between. Germline-derived CDR1 and CDR2 are SGHDN and FVKESK. This CDR3 has 16 residues. The CDR3 region has the DNA TGTGCCAGCAGCCAAGACATAGGGGCGAACACCGGGGAGCTGTTTTTT. Its protein product is CASSQDIGANTGELFF.

The rearrangement uses TRBV13 and TRBJ2-7; 12 nucleotides match TRBD1. Per germline, CDR1 PRHDT and CDR2 FYEKMQ (reference sequence). There are 18 residues in the CDR3. Trimming at V came to 5 bases and at J to 0 bases, leaving 11 bases not matched to a gene. CDR3 protein: CASSTTGTGGVLSYEQYF. For the CDR3, the DNA is TGTGCCAGCAGCACAACCGGGACAGGGGGCGTTCTCTCCTACGAGCAGTACTTC.

This CDR3 reads CASSPWGANTGELFF. As DNA, the CDR3 is TGTGCCAGCAGCCCATGGGGGGCGAACACCGGGGAGCTGTTTTTT. This chain joins TRBV5-4 and TRBJ2-2; TRBD2 might be the D (6 bases). This CDR3 is built from 15 residues. Germline V CDR1 and CDR2: SGHNT, YYREEE (reference sequence). V lost 4 bases to trimming and J lost 0 bases, with 10 bases between them.

V and J are TRBV29-1 and TRBJ1-3, with D hard to call. V gave up 5 bases and J gave up 1 base, with 12 bases separating them. The CDR3 covers 14 residues. From germline, CDR1 is SQVTM and CDR2 ANQGSEA. CDR3 protein: CSVTTSKSGNTIYF. CDR3 nucleotide sequence: TGCAGCGTTACGACATCAAAATCTGGAAACACCATATATTTT.

The chain joins TRBV11-2 to TRBJ2-1; 11 bases are shared with TRBD2. J gave up 4 bases and V 4 bases, and 3 bases lay outside the gene matches. CDR3 length equals 15 residues. Per germline, CDR1 SGHAT and CDR2 FQNNGV. CDR3 DNA: TGTGCCAGCAGCTACGGGACTAGCGGATACAATGAGCAGTTCTTC. It encodes CASSYGTSGYNEQFF.

This chain links TRBV14 with TRBJ2-7; unclear D gene. The germline V gene encodes CDR1 SGHDN and CDR2 FVKESK. The V end was cut by 0 bases, the J end by 1 base, with 4 bases between. This CDR3 contains 13 residues. The CDR3 reads CASSQDLSYEQYF. DNA of the CDR3: TGTGCCAGCAGCCAAGATCTATCCTACGAGCAGTACTTC.

V and J are TRBV30 and TRBJ1-2, with 8 bases matching TRBD1. V trimming: 5 bases; J trimming: 0 bases; junction bases outside the gene matches: 5. The CDR3 extends over 14 amino acids. Germline V gene lookup returns CDR1 GTSNPN and CDR2 SVGIG (reference sequence). The CDR3 region has the DNA TGTGCCTGGGTCCCAGGGGGCCCTAACTATGGCTACACCTTC. This sequence encodes CAWVPGGPNYGYTF. Full variable domain (outside the CDR3, taken from reference TRBV30 and TRBJ1-2): SQTIHQWPATLVQPVGSPLSLECTVEGTSNPNLYWYRQAAGRGLQLLFYSVGIGQISSEVPQNLSASRPQDRQFILSSKKLLLSDSGFYLCAWVPGGPNYGYTFGSGTRLTVV.

About this clone: Other DNA sequences in the same sample also yield this CDR3. V and J are TRBV6-5 and TRBJ2-7; 10 positions agree with TRBD1. The germline gives CDR1 MNHEY, CDR2 SVGAGI. The length of the CDR3 is 15 residues. The junction had 3 bases not matched to a gene; V was cut back by 4 bases and J by 0 bases. CDR3 sequence reads: CASSSRTGGSYEQYF. Written as DNA, the CDR3 is TGTGCCAGCAGTTCTAGGACAGGGGGCTCCTACGAGCAGTACTTC.